This TCR beta chain was observed in a study of tumor-infiltrating lymphocytes in primary liver carcinoma. Study information: Productive TCRbeta read counts per sample ran from roughly 3.5 to 7 million and were similar across tissue types.

Co-extracting RNA and DNA was done with about 18-33 mg of unsorted bulk tissue as input. Worth noting for this clonotype: Its antigen is unidentified. One junction end does not reproduce the germline sequence, and a read error may be involved.

From about 0.5 ug of total RNA, TCR beta-specific cDNA was reverse-transcribed using a constant-region primer. ARM-PCR, slightly modified, supplied the TCR beta libraries through three nested multiplex PCR rounds. Both of the initial two PCR rounds ran for approximately 10 cycles and employed TRBV1-TRBV30 forward primers alongside a C-beta reverse primer. TCRdb re-derived calls from the multiplex PCR reads in MiXCR, one entry per CDR3 protein. This sample carries under 110,000 distinct CDR3 sequences, about 62% of them seen once, and the ten largest clones take more than 10%. The CDR3 extends over 15 amino acids. CDR1 MNHNS and CDR2 SASEGT come from the germline V gene. Study-wide points: Tumor-adjacent and tumor-blood pairs displayed less overlap than did pairs of tumor regions. Tumors significantly exceeded blood in top-250-clone fraction (p = 0.039).

The sequence came from a woman aged 60-70 years with primary liver carcinoma and hepatitis B virus infection. Material: liver tumor tissue from sampling region 2. Regarding subset: tumor region T2, inferior pole. This chain joins TRBV6-1 and TRBJ2-1; 10 bases align to TRBD2. The CDR3 DNA reads TGTGCCAGCAGCGAAGAGGCTAGCGGGAGTGATGAGCAGTTATTC. It codes for CASSEEASGSDEQLF.